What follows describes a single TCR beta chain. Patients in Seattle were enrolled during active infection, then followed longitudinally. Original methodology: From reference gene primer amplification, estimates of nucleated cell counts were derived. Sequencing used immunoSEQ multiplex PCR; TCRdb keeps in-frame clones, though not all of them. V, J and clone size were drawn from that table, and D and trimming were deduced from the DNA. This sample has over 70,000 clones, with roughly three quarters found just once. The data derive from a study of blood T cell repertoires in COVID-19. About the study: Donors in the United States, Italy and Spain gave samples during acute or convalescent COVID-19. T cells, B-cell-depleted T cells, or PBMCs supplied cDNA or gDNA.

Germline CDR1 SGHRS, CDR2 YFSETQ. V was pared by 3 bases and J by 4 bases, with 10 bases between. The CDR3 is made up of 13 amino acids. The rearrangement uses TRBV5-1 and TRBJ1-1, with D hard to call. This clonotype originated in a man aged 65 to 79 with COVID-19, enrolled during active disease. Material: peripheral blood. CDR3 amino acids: CASSYTGSTEAFF. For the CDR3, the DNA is TGCGCCAGCAGCTACACGGGGAGCACTGAAGCTTTCTTT.